Listed below are T cell receptor beta chains from one sample, sequenced in a study of cytomegalovirus exposure and HLA in healthy donors. Only in-frame clones appear in the TCRdb table, and some are missing; sequencing was by immunoSEQ multiplex PCR. The sample yields fewer than 200,000 clones, roughly 88% seen once. Sample: PBMCs. These receptors originate from a girl aged 2 to 10 in good health and CMV-seropositive. CDR3s include the opening cysteine and the closing phenylalanine or tryptophan. Each record gives: clone size, J gene, D gene, V gene, CDR3 DNA, CDR3 protein. D genes are given only for firm matches. Clone size, where shown, is once, few, many, or a class for clones that have expanded.

abundance: .
j_gene: TRBJ1-4
d_gene: .
v_gene: TRBV5-1
CDR3nt: TGCGCCAGCAGCTTGGACCGGGGGGCTCCTAATGAAAAACTGTTTTTT
CDR3aa: CASSLDRGAPNEKLFF

abundance: .
j_gene: TRBJ2-6
d_gene: TRBD1
v_gene: TRBV9
CDR3nt: TGTGCCAGCAGCGAGTGGGACAGGGGGACCTCTGGGGCCAACGTCCTGACTTTC
CDR3aa: CASSEWDRGTSGANVLTF

abundance: .
j_gene: TRBJ2-2
d_gene: .
v_gene: TRBV7-3
CDR3nt: TGTGCCAGCAGCTCCGACAGCGGGGAGCTGTTTTTT
CDR3aa: CASSSDSGELFF

abundance: .
j_gene: TRBJ1-1
d_gene: .
v_gene: TRBV11-2
CDR3nt: TGTGCCAGCAGCTTAGTAAGAGGGGGAGGGTCCGAAGCTTTCTTT
CDR3aa: CASSLVRGGGSEAFF

abundance: .
j_gene: TRBJ2-7
d_gene: TRBD1
v_gene: TRBV6-1
CDR3nt: TGTGCCAGCAGATACAGGGGGCACGTTTACGAGCAGTACTTC
CDR3aa: CASRYRGHVYEQYF

abundance: .
j_gene: TRBJ2-1
d_gene: .
v_gene: TRBV30
CDR3nt: TGTGCCTGGAGCCGGCAGGGCGCCACCTACAATGAGCAGTTCTTC
CDR3aa: CAWSRQGATYNEQFF

abundance: .
j_gene: TRBJ2-1
d_gene: TRBD2
v_gene: TRBV7-6
CDR3nt: TGTGCCAGCAGCTTACGGGGGGGACTAGCGGGAGTGGATGAGCAGTTCTTC
CDR3aa: CASSLRGGLAGVDEQFF

abundance: .
j_gene: TRBJ2-1
d_gene: .
v_gene: TRBV30
CDR3nt: TGTGCCTGGAGTGAAGGGAGGCTTTCGGGTAATGAGCAGTTCTTC
CDR3aa: CAWSEGRLSGNEQFF

abundance: .
j_gene: TRBJ1-6
d_gene: .
v_gene: TRBV6-5
CDR3nt: TGTGCCAGCAGCACTAGGACAGCTAATTCACCCCTCCACTTT
CDR3aa: CASSTRTANSPLHF

abundance: few
j_gene: TRBJ1-5
d_gene: .
v_gene: TRBV2
CDR3nt: TGTGCCAGCAGTGTTGACAGTAGCAATCAGCCCCAGCATTTT
CDR3aa: CASSVDSSNQPQHF

abundance: .
j_gene: TRBJ1-5
d_gene: TRBD1
v_gene: TRBV30
CDR3nt: TGTGCCTGGAGAGCCGGGACAGGGGGCTTGCAGCCCCAGCATTTT
CDR3aa: CAWRAGTGGLQPQHF

abundance: .
j_gene: TRBJ2-3
d_gene: TRBD2
v_gene: TRBV6-5
CDR3nt: TGTGCCAGCAGTCCGACTAGCGACGCCAGGGATACGCAGTATTTT
CDR3aa: CASSPTSDARDTQYF

abundance: few
j_gene: TRBJ2-1
d_gene: .
v_gene: TRBV7-2
CDR3nt: TGTGCCAGCAGCTTATTTTTCCAAAGGGGAAACAATGAGCAGTTCTTC
CDR3aa: CASSLFFQRGNNEQFF

abundance: .
j_gene: TRBJ1-5
d_gene: .
v_gene: TRBV10-3
CDR3nt: TGTGCCATCAGTGAACTGTCTGATCAGCCCCAGCATTTT
CDR3aa: CAISELSDQPQHF

abundance: .
j_gene: TRBJ1-1
d_gene: .
v_gene: TRBV6-4
CDR3nt: TGTGCCAGCAGTAAACAGCAGAACACTGAAGCTTTCTTT
CDR3aa: CASSKQQNTEAFF

abundance: .
j_gene: TRBJ2-1
d_gene: TRBD1
v_gene: TRBV7-7
CDR3nt: TGTGCCAGCAGCTTAGGGGACAGCAATGAGCAGTTCTTC
CDR3aa: CASSLGDSNEQFF

abundance: .
j_gene: TRBJ1-4
d_gene: .
v_gene: TRBV13
CDR3nt: TGTGCCAGCAGCTTGGGGGGGGCTAATGAAAAACTGTTTTTT
CDR3aa: CASSLGGANEKLFF